The 13 T cell receptor beta chains below come from one sample, sequenced in a study of blood T cell repertoires in COVID-19. Produced via immunoSEQ multiplex PCR; TCRdb's table is partial and in-frame only. The sample holds approximately 38,000 clones, 90% to 95% seen once. Sequenced: peripheral blood. The source is a human donor with active COVID-19. The donor label of this sample is uncertain.

V and J are TRBV2 and TRBJ2-7, with 9 bases fitting TRBD1. CDR3 length equals 15 residues. The V gene's germline CDR1 is SNHLY and CDR2 FYNNEI. V was pared by 6 bases and J by 7 bases, with 13 bases of the junction left unmatched. The CDR3 region is CASRAGTGKWEEQYF. Here the CDR3 DNA reads TGTGCCAGCAGGGCCGGGACAGGGAAATGGGAAGAGCAGTACTTC.

The genes are TRBV6-2 or TRBV6-3 and TRBJ2-1; 12 bases agree with TRBD2. The CDR3 is 17 amino acids. Germline loops: CDR1 MNHEY, CDR2 SVGEGT. After removal of 0 bases from V and 9 bases from J, the junction contained 9 bases not matched to a gene. In DNA, the CDR3 is TGTGCCAGCAGTTACTCGAAGACTAGCGGGAGTAGGGTTGAGCAGTTCTTC. Its protein is CASSYSKTSGSRVEQFF.

The rearrangement uses TRBV19 and TRBJ1-2; 9 bases line up with TRBD1. V was clipped by 5 bases and J by 2 bases; unmatched bases: 6. The CDR3 runs 15 residues. Germline V gives CDR1 LNHDA, CDR2 SQIVND (reference sequence). CDR3 sequence reads: CASSVRDRVNYGYTF. The CDR3 nucleotides are TGTGCCAGTAGTGTCCGGGACAGGGTGAACTATGGCTACACCTTC.

The chain joins TRBV27 to TRBJ1-6; D uncertain. The CDR3 is made up of 15 amino acids. V was shortened by 5 bases and J by 6 bases, with 14 bases between the two germline ends. Germline-derived CDR1 and CDR2 are MNHEY and SMNVEV (reference sequence). CDR3 loop: CASSVGSALNSPLHF. Written as DNA, the CDR3 is TGTGCCAGCAGTGTCGGCAGCGCGCTTAATTCACCCCTCCACTTT.

This clone was recorded only once. V and J are TRBV5-4 and TRBJ2-7; 11 nucleotides line up with TRBD2. This CDR3 comprises 18 residues. Looked up from germline, CDR1 is SGHNT and CDR2 is YYREEE (reference sequence). The ends lost 4 bases at V and 6 bases at J; junction bases unmatched: 18. The chain's CDR3 is CASSPAGSGVAGGLEQYF. The DNA for the CDR3 is TGTGCCAGCAGCCCGGCCGGCTCGGGGGTAGCGGGGGGGCTCGAGCAGTACTTC.

The chain carries TRBV25-1 and TRBJ2-3; 10 bases fit TRBD2. The V and J ends lost 1 base and 0 bases, in that order; junction bases with no gene match: 4. This CDR3 is 17 amino acids long. Germline CDR1 reads MGHDK; CDR2 reads SYGVNS. The CDR3 nucleotides read TGTGCCAGCAGTGAATTAACTAGCGGGATTAGCACAGATACGCAGTATTTT. Translating gives CASSELTSGISTDTQYF.

V and J are TRBV6-5 and TRBJ2-3; 9 bases map to TRBD1. The V gene's germline CDR1 is MNHEY and CDR2 SVGAGI. This CDR3 has 15 residues. V shed 7 bases and J 3 bases; nucleotides not matched to a gene: 8. CDR3 sequence reads: CASTRTGDGTDTQYF. The DNA of the CDR3 is TGTGCCAGCACCAGGACAGGGGATGGGACAGATACGCAGTATTTT.

The V call is TRBV11-3, the J call TRBJ1-5; tentative D call: TRBD1 (5 bases). The ends were cut back, 5 bases at V and 5 bases at J, with 16 bases in the middle. The CDR3 has 15 residues. CDR1 SGHNT and CDR2 YENEEA come from the germline V gene. The CDR3 loop reads CASSQSGTSYQPQHF. CDR3 in DNA: TGTGCCAGCAGCCAGAGCGGGACCTCTTATCAGCCCCAGCATTTT.

The rearrangement uses TRBV10-3 and TRBJ2-5, with 13 bases identical to TRBD2. Germline V gene sequence: CDR1 ENHRY, CDR2 SYGVKD. J was trimmed by 2 bases and V by 6 bases; bases with no gene match: 6. The CDR3 consists of 16 residues. This chain's CDR3 is CAIRGGTSGTQETQYF. As DNA, the CDR3 is TGTGCCATCAGGGGGGGGACTAGCGGGACACAAGAGACCCAGTACTTC.

The V gene is TRBV20-1, the J gene TRBJ1-5, with D uncertain. The CDR3 loop spans 14 amino acids. The germline gives CDR1 DFQATT, CDR2 SNEGSKA (reference sequence). The ends were cut back, 3 bases at V and 0 bases at J, with 9 bases in the middle. The CDR3, as DNA: TGCAGTGCTAGTGGAGAAAATAGCAATCAGCCCCAGCATTTT. Its translation is CSASGENSNQPQHF.

The CDR3 coding sequence is TGTGCCAGCAGCAAAGGAGGGGTAGGGGAGCAGTACTTC. Amino acid sequence: CASSKGGVGEQYF. The V call is TRBV7-8, the J call TRBJ2-7, with D perhaps matching TRBD2 (6 bases). Looked up from germline, CDR1 is SGHVS and CDR2 is FQNEAQ. CDR3 length equals 13 residues. Trimming stripped 5 bases from V and 7 bases from J, with 15 bases between.

CDR3 in amino acids: CASSLGDRLNGDTQYF. The DNA of the CDR3 is TGCGCCAGCAGCTTGGGCGACAGGCTCAACGGGGATACGCAGTATTTT. V gene TRBV5-1 combines with J gene TRBJ2-3; maybe TRBD1 (6 bases). V gave up 0 bases and J gave up 6 bases, with 17 bases separating them. The CDR3 is made up of 16 amino acids. CDR1 is SGHRS and CDR2 is YFSETQ in the germline V gene.

The genes are TRBV5-1 and TRBJ2-3; TRBD2 aligns across 7 bases. Germline V lookup: CDR1 SGHRS, CDR2 YFSETQ. This CDR3 comprises 14 residues. With 5 bases clipped from V and 3 bases from J, the junction kept 6 bases outside the gene matches. The CDR3 reads CASRGQGGTDTQYF. The CDR3 DNA is TGCGCCAGCAGGGGGCAGGGAGGGACAGATACGCAGTATTTT.